Following are 12 T cell receptor beta chains from one sample sequenced in a study of T cells after yellow fever vaccination. A single record per CDR3 protein comes from TCRdb applying MiXCR to the 5' RACE reads. The sample records about 340,000 distinct CDR3 sequences, around 12% being singletons. Sequencing used CD4+ T cells sorted from PBMCs, obtained 15 days after the yellow fever booster vaccination. These receptors came from a man between 18 and 35 years old who received the YFV17D yellow fever vaccine.

CDR3: CASSPRPSQETQYF. DNA for the CDR3: TGTGCCAGCAGCCCCCGTCCTTCCCAAGAGACCCAGTACTTC. The chain recombines TRBV7-6 with TRBJ2-5; D gene unclear. V was trimmed by 5 bases and J by 1 base, leaving 11 bases between them. This CDR3 has 14 amino acids. Per the germline V gene, CDR1 is SGHVS and CDR2 is FNYEAQ. The full variable domain, completed using reference TRBV7-6 and TRBJ2-5, is GAGVSQSPRYKVTKRGQDVALRCDPISGHVSLYWYRQALGQGPEFLTYFNYEAQQDKSGLPNDRFSAERPEGSISTLTIQRTEQRDSAMYRCASSPRPSQETQYFGPGTRLLVL.

This clonotype showed up just a few times. The J gene is TRBJ1-1, the V gene TRBV5-1; D remains unclear. Germline values: CDR1 SGHRS, CDR2 YFSETQ. The CDR3 is made up of 11 amino acids. V shed 7 bases and J shed 1 base, with 5 bases lying between them. The CDR3 region is CASWGNTEAFF. The CDR3 bases are TGCGCCAGCTGGGGGAACACTGAAGCTTTCTTT.

The chain links TRBV20-1 to TRBJ1-2; 7 nucleotides align to TRBD1. V gave up 5 bases and J gave up 4 bases; unmatched junction bases: 4. The CDR3 spans 12 residues. CDR1 DFQATT and CDR2 SNEGSKA come from the germline V gene (reference sequence). CDR3 region: CSAPRDSYGYTF. The CDR3 DNA reads as TGCAGTGCTCCTCGGGACAGCTATGGCTACACCTTC.

The chain employs TRBV5-8 and TRBJ1-5; D is undetermined. Germline CDR1 is SGHTS and CDR2 is YDEGEE. With 0 bases removed from V and 1 base from J, the gap between germline ends came to 14 bases. This CDR3 is built from 17 residues. This chain's CDR3 is CASSLAAQVGSNQPQHF. CDR3 coding DNA: TGTGCCAGCAGCTTGGCCGCCCAGGTTGGAAGCAATCAGCCCCAGCATTTT.

The table lists this clonotype with a few counts. The rearrangement joins TRBV7-2 to TRBJ2-5, with 9 nucleotides matching TRBD1. With 4 bases clipped from V and 5 bases from J, the junction kept 5 bases outside the gene matches. The CDR3 loop spans 14 amino acids. Per the germline V gene, CDR1 is SGHTA and CDR2 is FQGNSA. CDR3 protein: CASSSGQGWETQYF. The CDR3 region has the DNA TGTGCCAGCAGCTCCGGACAGGGGTGGGAGACCCAGTACTTC.

This clonotype appeared a few times. The chain recombines TRBV12-3 or TRBV12-4 with TRBJ2-7, with D tentatively TRBD1 or TRBD2 (5 bases each). V was pared by 3 bases and J by 2 bases, with 11 bases between. The CDR3 sequence is 14 residues long. The chain's CDR3 is CASSFRDGAYEQYF. CDR3 coding DNA: TGTGCCAGCAGTTTTCGGGACGGTGCCTACGAGCAGTACTTC.

This clonotype appeared many times. This chain joins TRBV6-5 and TRBJ2-5; D not resolved. The CDR3 sequence is 13 residues long. Germline V gene data show CDR1 as MNHEY and CDR2 as SVGAGI. Trimming removed 6 bases at V and 4 bases at J, with 12 bases between. The DNA for the CDR3 is TGTGCCAGCAGCAGGTCTGGCGCAGAGACCCAGTACTTC. Its translation: CASSRSGAETQYF.

The CDR3 is CASSLERVETQYF. CDR3 DNA: TGTGCCAGCAGCTTAGAGAGGGTCGAGACCCAGTACTTC. This chain links TRBV7-8 with TRBJ2-5; possibly TRBD2 for D (5 bases). Germline loops: CDR1 SGHVS, CDR2 FQNEAQ. The CDR3 spans 13 residues. The ends were cut back, 1 base at V and 5 bases at J, with 8 bases in the middle.

This chain uses TRBV20-1 with TRBJ1-2; possible D gene TRBD1, 5 bases. CDR3 length equals 13 residues. Germline CDR1 reads DFQATT; CDR2 reads SNEGSKA (reference sequence). Trimming took off 5 bases at V and 1 base at J, with 11 bases between the two ends. DNA for the CDR3: TGCAGTGCTCCCCAGGACATTAACTATGGCTACACCTTC. Protein: CSAPQDINYGYTF.

J is TRBJ2-2 and V is TRBV20-1; tentatively, D is TRBD1 or TRBD2 (5 bases each). Germline lookup yields CDR1 DFQATT and CDR2 SNEGSKA (reference sequence). V was cut by 3 bases and J by 0 bases, with 8 bases left in between. This CDR3 spans 14 amino acids. CDR3 nucleotide sequence: TGCAGTGCTAGCGGGGCCTCGAACACCGGGGAGCTGTTTTTT. This gives the protein CSASGASNTGELFF.

The sample holds a few counts of this clonotype. The chain uses TRBV6-6 and TRBJ2-5; a possible D gene is TRBD2 (5 bases). V was clipped by 5 bases and J by 1 base, with 8 bases between them. This CDR3 contains 13 residues. The V gene's germline CDR1 is MNHNY and CDR2 SVGAGI (reference sequence). The CDR3 nucleotides read TGTGCCAGCAGTCGGGATTTCCAAGAGACCCAGTACTTC. This sequence encodes CASSRDFQETQYF.

This clonotype occurred a few times. The gene calls are TRBV24-1 and TRBJ2-5; D might be TRBD2 (5 bases). The germline V gene encodes CDR1 KGHDR and CDR2 SFDVKD. Trimming shortened V by 7 bases and J by 2 bases, and 10 bases separated the two germline ends. The CDR3 is 13 amino acids. This chain's CDR3 is CATRRSGQETQYF. DNA for the CDR3: TGTGCCACCAGACGAAGCGGACAAGAGACCCAGTACTTC.